These 26 T cell receptor beta chains came from one sample sequenced in a study of blood T cell repertoires in COVID-19. Sequenced by immunoSEQ multiplex PCR; TCRdb stores in-frame clones only, minus some. The table lists 15,000 or so clones, 80% to 90% of them singletons. Source material: peripheral blood. Receptors originate from a human donor in a cohort sampled during active COVID-19.

This chain joins TRBV7-9 and TRBJ2-7; weak D call: TRBD2 (6 bases). CDR3 length equals 13 residues. V lost 4 bases, J lost 6 bases, and 13 bases lay in between. CDR1 SEHNR and CDR2 FQNEAQ come from the germline V gene (reference sequence). CDR3 in DNA: TGTGCCAGCAGCTCGGGGGTTACCGGCGAGCAGTACTTC. This sequence encodes CASSSGVTGEQYF.

CDR3 bases: TGTGCCAGCAGCTCCGGGGGTAATGCTGGAAACACCATATATTTT. Translation gives CASSSGGNAGNTIYF. The chain couples TRBV7-6 to TRBJ1-3, with D tentatively TRBD1 (5 bases). V was cut by 4 bases and J by 2 bases, with 12 bases left in between. The CDR3 is made up of 15 amino acids. CDR1 is SGHVS, CDR2 FNYEAQ, per germline.

This clone was detected only once. The gene calls are TRBV19 and TRBJ1-2; 11 bases are shared with TRBD1. Germline lookup yields CDR1 LNHDA and CDR2 SQIVND (reference sequence). CDR3 size: 13 residues. The ends lost 6 bases at V and 10 bases at J; junction bases unmatched: 7. The CDR3 protein is CASSRGQGATYTF. The CDR3 DNA reads as TGTGCCAGTAGCAGAGGACAGGGGGCAACCTACACCTTC.

The chain uses TRBV5-1 and TRBJ2-3; D unclear. Trimming pared 6 bases from V and 2 bases from J, leaving 4 bases between. The CDR3 extends over 11 amino acids. CDR1 and CDR2 from the germline V gene are SGHRS and YFSETQ. The CDR3 is CASTDTDTQYF. In DNA form, the CDR3 reads TGCGCCAGCACAGACACAGATACGCAGTATTTT.

The chain links TRBV29-1 to TRBJ2-1, with 10 bases fitting TRBD2. The trim removed 1 base at V and 2 bases at J, leaving 2 bases unmatched. This CDR3 contains 15 residues. CDR1 is SQVTM, CDR2 ANQGSEA, per germline. The CDR3 DNA reads as TGCAGCGTTGAAGCGGGGACTAGCGCCTACAATGAGCAGTTCTTC. Amino acids: CSVEAGTSAYNEQFF.

This clone is large within its sample. Other DNA sequences in the sample encode the same CDR3. The chain couples TRBV5-1 to TRBJ2-5; TRBD2 agrees at 7 bases. The CDR3 covers 13 residues. CDR1 and CDR2 (germline): SGHRS, YFSETQ. The V segment lost 1 base and the J segment 5 bases; nucleotides outside the gene matches: 2. CDR3 loop: CASSLRGGETQYF. The CDR3 region has the DNA TGCGCCAGCAGCTTGCGGGGAGGGGAGACCCAGTACTTC.

V is TRBV5-1 and J is TRBJ1-1; TRBD1 aligns across 8 bases. With V trimmed by 4 bases and J by 11 bases, 10 bases remained unmatched. The CDR3 is 13 amino acids. Germline V lookup: CDR1 SGHRS, CDR2 YFSETQ. CDR3 amino acids: CASSIQGAYGAFF. Written as DNA, the CDR3 is TGCGCCAGCAGCATTCAGGGGGCTTATGGGGCTTTCTTT.

The chain uses TRBV5-4 and TRBJ2-1, with D possibly matching TRBD2 (6 bases). V dropped 5 bases and J dropped 8 bases, with 14 bases sitting between them. The germline CDR1 and CDR2 sequences are SGHNT and YYREEE (reference sequence). CDR3 length: 13 residues. The CDR3 DNA is TGTGCCAGCAGTCGCATACCGGGGGATGAGCAGTTCTTC. Translated: CASSRIPGDEQFF.

A single count supports this clone. The chain carries TRBV5-6 and TRBJ1-2, with a tentative D call TRBD1 (6 bases). V shed 1 base and J shed 2 bases, with 9 bases lying between them. CDR3 length: 14 residues. Germline V gives CDR1 SGHDT, CDR2 YYEEEE. The CDR3 sequence: CASSLTGSNYGYTF. The CDR3 DNA reads TGTGCCAGCAGCTTGACAGGGAGCAACTATGGCTACACCTTC.

The V and J genes are TRBV6-5 and TRBJ2-7, with 8 bases lining up with TRBD2. Germline V lookup: CDR1 MNHEY, CDR2 SVGAGI. With 6 bases clipped from V and 4 bases from J, the junction kept 8 bases outside the gene matches. The CDR3 is 14 residues long. The CDR3 loop reads CASRPTSAFYEQYF. CDR3 nucleotide sequence: TGTGCCAGCAGACCGACTAGCGCTTTTTACGAGCAGTACTTC.

The rearrangement links TRBV19 to TRBJ2-1; D possibly corresponds to TRBD1 (5 bases). The CDR3 covers 15 residues. Germline V CDR1 and CDR2: LNHDA, SQIVND (reference sequence). V lost 3 bases and J lost 0, with 9 bases in between. Here the CDR3 reads CASSIMQGSYNEQFF. The CDR3 DNA reads as TGTGCCAGTAGTATTATGCAGGGCTCCTACAATGAGCAGTTCTTC.

This chain joins TRBV6-1 and TRBJ1-2; D is ambiguous. The CDR3 has 14 residues. Between the trimmed V and J ends, which lost 2 bases and 3 bases, there was a span of 10 bases. CDR1 is MNHNS, CDR2 SASEGT, per germline. The CDR3 DNA sequence: TGTGCCAGCAGTGAATCTTGGGGAGACTATGGCTACACCTTC. Amino acid sequence: CASSESWGDYGYTF.

This rearrangement joins TRBV2 to TRBJ1-2; D gene uncertain. Between the trimmed V and J ends, which lost 7 bases and 4 bases, there was a span of 16 bases. CDR3 size: 14 residues. Germline V CDR1 and CDR2: SNHLY, FYNNEI. CDR3 loop: CASTRAEGGYGYTF. The CDR3 bases are TGTGCCAGCACCCGGGCCGAGGGTGGCTATGGCTACACCTTC.

V gene TRBV7-8 combines with J gene TRBJ2-7; 9 bases fit TRBD2. This CDR3 spans 15 amino acids. CDR1 and CDR2 from the germline V gene are SGHVS and FQNEAQ. J was trimmed by 0 bases and V by 1 base; bases with no gene match: 1. CDR3 amino acids: CASSLGTSASYEQYF. Here the CDR3 DNA reads TGTGCCAGCAGCTTAGGGACTAGCGCCTCCTACGAGCAGTACTTC.

V and J are TRBV4-2 and TRBJ1-5; D is unresolved. The CDR3 contains 14 residues. V was pared by 0 bases and J by 10 bases, with 13 bases between. Germline V gene sequence: CDR1 LGHNA, CDR2 YNFKEQ. The CDR3 is CASSQEIRVGPQHF. In DNA, the CDR3 is TGTGCCAGCAGCCAAGAGATACGGGTAGGCCCCCAGCATTTT.

The gene calls are TRBV7-6 and TRBJ1-6; the D gene is possibly TRBD1 (6 bases). Trimming left V 5 bases short and J 10 bases short, with 15 bases between. Per germline, CDR1 SGHVS and CDR2 FNYEAQ. The CDR3 totals 14 residues. CDR3 amino acids: CASSILEGDSPLHF. For the CDR3, the DNA is TGTGCCAGCAGCATCCTCGAGGGGGACTCACCCCTCCACTTT.

V gene TRBV6-5 combines with J gene TRBJ2-1, with D perhaps matching TRBD2 (6 bases). Germline CDR1 MNHEY, CDR2 SVGAGI. V lost 6 bases to trimming and J lost 5 bases, with 14 bases between them. This CDR3 is 14 amino acids long. Here the CDR3 reads CASRTGLGDNEQFF. For the CDR3, the DNA is TGTGCCAGCAGAACGGGACTTGGGGACAATGAGCAGTTCTTC.

This chain connects TRBV10-2 to TRBJ1-4; D is undetermined. The V end was cut by 7 bases, the J end by 5 bases, with 14 bases between. The CDR3 runs 14 residues. In germline, CDR1 is WSHSY, CDR2 SAAADI. The CDR3 sequence is CASNDGVTNEKLFF. Written as DNA, the CDR3 is TGCGCCAGCAACGACGGAGTCACAAATGAAAAACTGTTTTTT.

The rearrangement links TRBV6-6 to TRBJ2-3; 15 bases line up with TRBD2. Germline trimming cut 5 bases from V and 5 bases from J; bases unmatched to any gene: 8. This CDR3 comprises 17 residues. CDR1 MNHNY and CDR2 SVGAGI come from the germline V gene (reference sequence). This CDR3 is CASSPGLAGGVGDTQYF. For the CDR3, the DNA is TGTGCCAGCAGTCCCGGACTAGCGGGGGGGGTAGGAGATACGCAGTATTTT.

V gene TRBV3-1 (or the pseudogene TRBV3-2) combines with J gene TRBJ2-7, with D possibly being TRBD2 (5 bases). The germline V and J ends were trimmed by 8 bases and 1 base, with 15 bases remaining between them. This CDR3 is 14 amino acids long. Looked up from germline, CDR1 is LGHDT and CDR2 is YNNKEL (reference sequence). CDR3 DNA sequence: TGTGCCAGCGGTACGGCTAGCCTTTCCTACGAGCAGTACTTC. Amino acid sequence: CASGTASLSYEQYF.

The rearrangement uses TRBV19 and TRBJ2-3; no reliable D call. Trimming took 3 bases from V and 6 from J, leaving 4 bases between them. The CDR3 consists of 11 residues. The germline V gene has CDR1 LNHDA and CDR2 SQIVND (reference sequence). CDR3 in amino acids: CASSILDTQYF. Written as DNA, the CDR3 is TGTGCCAGTAGTATTCTGGATACGCAGTATTTT.

The chain joins TRBV7-9 to TRBJ1-1; TRBD1 is a possible D gene (5 bases). In germline, CDR1 is SEHNR, CDR2 FQNEAQ (reference sequence). The CDR3 runs to 15 residues. Trimming left V 4 bases short and J 1 base short, with 13 bases between. CDR3 residues: CASSSLGGANTEAFF. As DNA, the CDR3 is TGTGCCAGCAGCTCCTTGGGAGGGGCGAACACTGAAGCTTTCTTT.

The chain employs TRBV5-1 and TRBJ1-1; 8 bases fit TRBD1. CDR1 SGHRS and CDR2 YFSETQ come from the germline V gene. V gave up 4 bases and J gave up 10 bases; unmatched junction bases: 9. The CDR3 contains 13 residues. CDR3 loop: CASSPDRGVGAFF. DNA for the CDR3: TGCGCCAGCAGCCCCGACAGGGGCGTCGGAGCTTTCTTT.

The chain links TRBV7-2 to TRBJ2-2; 13 nucleotides line up with TRBD2. The CDR3 is 17 amino acids. Germline lookup yields CDR1 SGHTA and CDR2 FQGNSA. The J segment lost 3 bases and the V segment lost 5 bases, leaving 6 bases of the junction unmatched. CDR3 in amino acids: CASSVGTSGVYTGELFF. CDR3 DNA: TGTGCCAGCAGCGTTGGGACTAGCGGGGTGTACACCGGGGAGCTGTTTTTT.

This chain links TRBV7-9 with TRBJ2-2; no firm D call. The CDR3 sequence is 14 residues long. The V end was cut by 3 bases, the J end by 0 bases, with 5 bases between. From germline, CDR1 is SEHNR and CDR2 FQNEAQ (reference sequence). Here the CDR3 DNA reads TGTGCCAGCAGCTTTAATTCGAACACCGGGGAGCTGTTTTTT. Translated: CASSFNSNTGELFF.

The rearrangement joins TRBV6-6 to TRBJ1-1; TRBD1 agrees at 11 bases. The CDR3 has 15 residues. The V gene end was trimmed by 3 bases and the J gene end by 4 bases; junction bases not matched to a gene: 4. Germline values: CDR1 MNHNY, CDR2 SVGAGI (reference sequence). CDR3 residues: CASSYPGTGGTEAFF. CDR3 nucleotide sequence: TGTGCCAGCAGTTATCCCGGGACAGGGGGCACTGAAGCTTTCTTT.